This T cell receptor (beta chain) was sequenced for a study of graft-versus-host responses after intestinal transplantation. Study outcomes and limitations: Where graft-donor T cell macrochimerism was present, patients had high graft-versus-host to host-versus-graft clonal ratios in allografts. GvH clones surfaced in recipient marrow, some emerging earlier in ileum or blood.

At the end of the reaction, proliferating CFSE-low CD3+CD4+ and CD3+CD8+ responders were sorted. TCRdb keeps only in-frame clones here, not all; method: immunoSEQ multiplex PCR. The sample carries more than 12,000 clones, approximately 32% recorded once. This CDR3 comprises 15 residues. Germline lookup yields CDR1 SGHRS and CDR2 YFSETQ. Sequences were derived from alloreactive CD4+ T cells from a mixed lymphocyte reaction culture, sampled before intestinal transplant. Noted subset: CFSE-low proliferating T cells sorted from approximately 6-day pre-transplant mixed lymphocyte reaction (GvH or HvG direction). The chain recombines TRBV5-1 with TRBJ2-5; D gene uncertain. The DNA end is a closer match to TRBJ2-7, so the J assignment may be wrong. The sequence came from a human patient who received an intestinal transplant. The CDR3 DNA sequence: TGCGCCAGCAGCTTGGGGCCGACCTGGGGATACGAGCAGTACTTC. Its translation is CASSLGPTWGYEQYF.